This TCR beta chain derives from a study of Ad26.COV2.S vaccination and SARS-CoV-2 variants. Study summary: Ad26.COV2.S shots went into the muscle once or twice, 56 days apart.

Noted treatment: 15 to 20 received Ad26.COV2.S at low or high dose, single or two shots; several received placebo; per-sample allocation not given. The study sampled participants on day 63 after the first vaccine or placebo injection. An Ad26 vector carrying the Wuhan-strain SARS-CoV-2 spike served as the vaccine. Here immunoSEQ multiplex PCR was the method, and the copy in TCRdb shows in-frame clones only, minus some. The sample carries 300,000 to 400,000 clones, roughly 81% recorded once. Broader study findings: Placebo recipients trailed vaccine recipients in spike-specific TCR breadth.

This clone was counted a few times. Antigen specificity is unknown. Unmatched junction bases numbered 8, after V lost 2 bases and J lost 3 bases. Germline assignment: CDR1 MNHEY and CDR2 SVGEGT. The CDR3 runs to 16 residues. This sequence originates from a person between 18 and 65 years old who received the Ad26.COV2.S COVID-19 vaccine or a placebo. This sequence joins TRBV6-2 or TRBV6-3 and TRBJ2-7; 9 nucleotides align to TRBD1. Sample: peripheral blood, taken in a trial of Ad26.COV2.S vaccine versus placebo. CDR3 nucleotides: TGTGCCAGCAGTTACCCTAGGACAGGGGAAAGCTACGAGCAGTACTTC. It encodes CASSYPRTGESYEQYF.